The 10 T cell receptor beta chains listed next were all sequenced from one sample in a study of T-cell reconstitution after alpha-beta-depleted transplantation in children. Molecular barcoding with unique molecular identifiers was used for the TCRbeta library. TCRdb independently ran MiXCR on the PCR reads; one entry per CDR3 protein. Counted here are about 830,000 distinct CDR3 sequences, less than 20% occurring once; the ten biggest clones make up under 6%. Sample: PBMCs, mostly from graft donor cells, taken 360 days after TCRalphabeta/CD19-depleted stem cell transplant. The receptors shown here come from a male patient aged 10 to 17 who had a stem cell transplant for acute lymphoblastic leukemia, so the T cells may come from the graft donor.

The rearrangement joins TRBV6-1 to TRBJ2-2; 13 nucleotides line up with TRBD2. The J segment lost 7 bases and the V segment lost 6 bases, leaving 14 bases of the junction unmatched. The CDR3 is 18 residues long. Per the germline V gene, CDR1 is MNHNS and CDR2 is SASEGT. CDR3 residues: CASSRDLGLAGVSGELFF. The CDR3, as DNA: TGTGCCAGCAGCCGGGACTTAGGACTAGCGGGAGTTAGCGGGGAGCTGTTTTTT.

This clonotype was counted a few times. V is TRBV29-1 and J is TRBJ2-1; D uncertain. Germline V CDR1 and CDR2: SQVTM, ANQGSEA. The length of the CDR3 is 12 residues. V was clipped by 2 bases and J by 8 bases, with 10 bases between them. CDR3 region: CSVEFSWDEQFF. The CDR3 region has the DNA TGCAGCGTTGAATTTAGCTGGGATGAGCAGTTCTTC.

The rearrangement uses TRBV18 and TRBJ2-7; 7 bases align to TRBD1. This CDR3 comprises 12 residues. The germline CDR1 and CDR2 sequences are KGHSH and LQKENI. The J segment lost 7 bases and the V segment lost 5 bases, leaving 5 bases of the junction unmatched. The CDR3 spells CASSRQGTEQYF. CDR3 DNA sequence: TGTGCCAGCTCAAGACAGGGTACGGAGCAGTACTTC.

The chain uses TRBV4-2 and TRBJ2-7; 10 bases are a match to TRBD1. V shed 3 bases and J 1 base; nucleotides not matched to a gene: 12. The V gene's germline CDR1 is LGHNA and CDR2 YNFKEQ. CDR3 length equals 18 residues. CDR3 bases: TGTGCCAGCAGCCAGTCCCTGCGGGACAGGGGTCCTTCCTACGAGCAGTACTTC. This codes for CASSQSLRDRGPSYEQYF.

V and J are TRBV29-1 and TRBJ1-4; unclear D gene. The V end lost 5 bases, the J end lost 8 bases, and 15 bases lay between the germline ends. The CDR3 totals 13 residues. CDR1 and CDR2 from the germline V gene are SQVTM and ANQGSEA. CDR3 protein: CSVSQAWEEKLFF. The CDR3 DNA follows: TGCAGCGTTTCTCAGGCCTGGGAAGAAAAACTGTTTTTT.

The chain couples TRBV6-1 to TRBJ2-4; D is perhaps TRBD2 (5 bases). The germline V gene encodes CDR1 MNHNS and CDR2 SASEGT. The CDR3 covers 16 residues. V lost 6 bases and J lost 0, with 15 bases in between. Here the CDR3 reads CASSPSRGLAKNIQYF. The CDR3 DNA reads TGTGCCAGCAGCCCCTCTCGAGGACTAGCCAAAAACATTCAGTACTTC.

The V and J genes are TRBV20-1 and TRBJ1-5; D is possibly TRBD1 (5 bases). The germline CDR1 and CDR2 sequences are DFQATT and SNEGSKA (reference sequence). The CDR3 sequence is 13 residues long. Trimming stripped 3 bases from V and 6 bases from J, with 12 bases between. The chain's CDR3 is CSARSQDSQPQHF. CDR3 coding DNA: TGCAGTGCTAGGTCACAGGACTCTCAGCCCCAGCATTTT.

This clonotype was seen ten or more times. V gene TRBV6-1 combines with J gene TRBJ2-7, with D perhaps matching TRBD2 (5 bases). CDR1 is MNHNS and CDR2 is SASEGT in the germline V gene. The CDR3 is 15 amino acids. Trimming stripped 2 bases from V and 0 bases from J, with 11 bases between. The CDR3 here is CASSESSGSSYEQYF. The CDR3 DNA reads TGTGCCAGCAGTGAAAGTAGTGGGAGCTCCTACGAGCAGTACTTC.

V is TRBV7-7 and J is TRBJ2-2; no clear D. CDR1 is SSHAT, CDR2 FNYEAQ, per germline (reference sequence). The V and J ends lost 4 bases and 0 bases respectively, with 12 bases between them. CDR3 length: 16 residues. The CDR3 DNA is TGTGCCAGCAGCTCCAACCCAGACGCGAACACCGGGGAGCTGTTTTTT. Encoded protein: CASSSNPDANTGELFF.

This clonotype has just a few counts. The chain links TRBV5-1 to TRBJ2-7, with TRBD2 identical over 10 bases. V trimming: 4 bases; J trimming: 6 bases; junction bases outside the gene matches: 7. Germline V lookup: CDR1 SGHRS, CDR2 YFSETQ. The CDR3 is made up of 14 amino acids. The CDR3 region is CASSPSGRALEQYF. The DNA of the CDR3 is TGCGCCAGCAGCCCCAGCGGGAGGGCCCTCGAGCAGTACTTC. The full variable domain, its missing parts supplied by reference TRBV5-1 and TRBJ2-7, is KAGVTQTPRYLIKTRGQQVTLSCSPISGHRSVSWYQQTPGQGLQFLFEYFSETQRNKGNFPGRFSGRQFSNSRSEMNVSTLELGDSALYLCASSPSGRALEQYFGPGTRLTVT.